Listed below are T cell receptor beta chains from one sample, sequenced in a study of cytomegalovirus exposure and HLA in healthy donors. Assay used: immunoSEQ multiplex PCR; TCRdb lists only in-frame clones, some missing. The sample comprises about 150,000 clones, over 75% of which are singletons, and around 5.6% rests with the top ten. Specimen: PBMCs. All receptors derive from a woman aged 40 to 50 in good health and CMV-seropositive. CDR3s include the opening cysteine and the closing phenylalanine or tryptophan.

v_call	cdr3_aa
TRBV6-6	CASSYLSSYEQYF
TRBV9	CASSPTAGGQYTQYF
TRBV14	CASSPAGVRGDTQYF
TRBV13	CASSLVGLAGGPPYEQYF
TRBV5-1	CASSRGLAGSTDTQYF
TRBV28	CASRGSGNTIYF
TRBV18	CASSRDRGTDTQYF
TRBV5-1	CASSLRPSGRPAPSSYNEQFF
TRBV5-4	CASSPGGAGTYEQYF
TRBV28	CASRIYNEQFF
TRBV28	CASSLWGAGSNNEQFF
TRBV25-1	CASSGTAYNEQFF
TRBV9	CASSFRDYSYNEQFF
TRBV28	CASSLRGKEWDTQYF
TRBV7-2	CASSPARNYEQYF
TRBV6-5	CASLNRDRGRTEAFF
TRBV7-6	CASSLGTGGAYEQYF
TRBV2	CASAAGLAKNIQYF
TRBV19	CASRDRPPYNEQFF
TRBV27	CASRGHSEFF
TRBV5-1	CASTTGTRDTQYF
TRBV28	CASTYLQGGGYTF
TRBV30	CAWSKTGGSSTEAFF
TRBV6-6	CAIHSGASTDTQYF
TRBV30	CAWRRGSGKGETQYF
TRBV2	CASSLTGTGIETQYF
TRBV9	CASSVEPRSGPYNEQFF
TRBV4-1	CASSHIDMGLSSYNEQFF
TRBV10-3	CAIGEGAKGHEQYF
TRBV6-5	CASSQGLAGVVEQFF
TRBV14	CASSQAVGGPSPNTQYF